The 21 T cell receptor beta chains below were found in one sample sequenced in a study of Tregs in tolerant kidney transplant recipients. The assay was immunoSEQ multiplex PCR, and TCRdb's table has in-frame clones only and misses some. The sample records 75,000 to 80,000 clones, 85% to 95% being singletons. The source material was Tregs from blood, sampled before the transplant. The receptor set was obtained from a human donor who received a combined kidney and bone marrow transplant.

The chain carries TRBV5-1 and TRBJ2-7; 12 positions match TRBD2. Trimming cost V 3 bases and J 4 bases; bases outside gene matches: 5. The germline gives CDR1 SGHRS, CDR2 YFSETQ. The CDR3 runs to 15 residues. The CDR3 loop is CASSSLTSGRYEQYF. The CDR3 DNA is TGCGCCAGCAGCTCCTTGACTAGCGGGAGATACGAGCAGTACTTC.

Only a few counts were recorded for this clone. The chain recombines TRBV27 with TRBJ1-5; D unresolved. Trimming cost V 2 bases and J 0 bases, with 5 bases left between them. The CDR3 sequence is 14 residues long. CDR1 and CDR2 (germline): MNHEY, SMNVEV (reference sequence). CDR3 in amino acids: CASSLEGSNQPQHF. Written as DNA, the CDR3 is TGTGCCAGCAGTTTAGAAGGTAGCAATCAGCCCCAGCATTTT.

J is TRBJ2-5 and V is TRBV18; 14 bases match TRBD2. The DNA end lines up better with TRBJ2-7; the J call may be wrong. The CDR3 covers 17 residues. Germline lookup yields CDR1 KGHSH and CDR2 LQKENI. The CDR3 region has the DNA TGTGCCAGCTCACCAGAGTCGACTAGCGGGAGGGCCTACGAGCAGTACTTC. As protein: CASSPESTSGRAYEQYF.

The chain combines TRBV6-1 with TRBJ2-7; D not resolved. Germline values: CDR1 MNHNS, CDR2 SASEGT. This CDR3 has 13 residues. Trimming cost V 2 bases and J 6 bases, with 11 bases left between them. DNA for the CDR3: TGTGCCAGCAGTGAACGACGAACGGGCGAGCAGTACTTC. Translating it yields CASSERRTGEQYF.

CDR3 in DNA: TGTGCCAGCATCTCCCTTGGGGGGAACACTGAAGCTTTCTTT. Protein: CASISLGGNTEAFF. The chain links TRBV2 to TRBJ1-1; D is possibly TRBD1 (5 bases). Germline values: CDR1 SNHLY, CDR2 FYNNEI. The CDR3 extends over 14 amino acids. The V end was cut by 7 bases, the J end by 1 base, with 13 bases between.

The chain is built from TRBV5-1 and TRBJ2-7; D remains ambiguous. V lost 4 bases and J lost 1, with 21 bases in between. CDR3 length equals 17 residues. Germline-derived CDR1 and CDR2 are SGHRS and YFSETQ. For the CDR3, the DNA is TGCGCCAGCAGCCCTCTGAGGAGTATGTCGACGTCCTACGAGCAGTACTTC. Translated: CASSPLRSMSTSYEQYF.

V is TRBV7-8 and J is TRBJ1-4, with D perhaps matching TRBD1 (5 bases). The CDR3 has 15 residues. Trimming shortened V by 1 base and J by 5 bases, and 11 bases separated the two germline ends. Per germline, CDR1 SGHVS and CDR2 FQNEAQ. CDR3 in DNA: TGTGCCAGCAGCTTAGAATGGGCAGGGAATGAAAAACTGTTTTTT. It codes for CASSLEWAGNEKLFF. The full variable domain, its missing parts supplied by reference TRBV7-8 and TRBJ1-4, is GAGVSQSPRYKVAKRGQDVALRCDPISGHVSLFWYQQALGQGPEFLTYFQNEAQLDKSGLPSDRFFAERPEGSVSTLKIQRTQQEDSAVYLCASSLEWAGNEKLFFGSGTQLSVL.

This chain's CDR3 is CASSLNRGSGANVLTF. The CDR3, as DNA: TGTGCCAGCAGTTTAAACAGGGGATCTGGGGCCAACGTCCTGACTTTC. V is TRBV27 and J is TRBJ2-6, with TRBD1 matching over 7 bases. The CDR3 contains 16 residues. J gave up 1 base and V 2 bases, and 2 bases lay outside the gene matches. The germline gives CDR1 MNHEY, CDR2 SMNVEV (reference sequence).

V is TRBV6-1 and J is TRBJ1-5; D gene unclear. This CDR3 has 14 amino acids. V lost 8 bases and J 3 bases, leaving 14 bases between the germline ends. Germline V gives CDR1 MNHNS, CDR2 SASEGT. CDR3 sequence: CASLRDKANQPQHF. The CDR3 region has the DNA TGTGCCAGCTTACGGGATAAGGCCAATCAGCCCCAGCATTTT.

This chain links TRBV28 with TRBJ2-7, with a weak D call TRBD1 (6 bases). Trimming left V 5 bases short and J 6 bases short, with 14 bases between. The CDR3 runs 13 residues. The germline V gene encodes CDR1 MDHEN and CDR2 SYDVKM. The CDR3 here is CASSVGQGPEQYF. CDR3 coding DNA: TGTGCCAGCAGTGTGGGGCAGGGGCCCGAGCAGTACTTC.

The chain couples TRBV28 to TRBJ1-1; unclear D gene. Trimming stripped 6 bases from V and 11 bases from J, with 22 bases between. The CDR3 length is 14 residues. The V gene's germline CDR1 is MDHEN and CDR2 SYDVKM. In DNA, the CDR3 is TGTGCCAGCAGCGAAACCGGGCGAGCAATAGGGGCTTTCTTT. Translating gives CASSETGRAIGAFF.

The gene calls are TRBV5-4 and TRBJ2-5, with 9 bases fitting TRBD1. The CDR3 totals 15 residues. Looked up from germline, CDR1 is SGHNT and CDR2 is YYREEE (reference sequence). V gave up 4 bases and J gave up 0 bases; unmatched junction bases: 4. CDR3 region: CASSVGTGHQETQYF. The CDR3 DNA follows: TGTGCCAGCAGCGTCGGGACAGGGCACCAAGAGACCCAGTACTTC. The full variable domain, with the rest looked up from reference TRBV5-4 and TRBJ2-5, is ETGVTQSPTHLIKTRGQQVTLRCSSQSGHNTVSWYQQALGQGPQFIFQYYREEENGRGNFPPRFSGLQFPNYSSELNVNALELDDSALYLCASSVGTGHQETQYFGPGTRLLVL.

The chain has TRBV30 and TRBJ2-7; 9 bases agree with TRBD1. J was trimmed by 3 bases and V by 3 bases; bases with no gene match: 9. The CDR3 length is 15 residues. Germline V CDR1 and CDR2: GTSNPN, SVGIG (reference sequence). Written as DNA, the CDR3 is TGTGCCTGGAGGGGGACCGGGACAGGGAACTACGAGCAGTACTTC. Amino acid sequence: CAWRGTGTGNYEQYF.

The chain links TRBV18 to TRBJ2-5, with 11 bases lining up with TRBD1. V shed 3 bases and J 5 bases; nucleotides not matched to a gene: 11. Germline V gives CDR1 KGHSH, CDR2 LQKENI. The CDR3 runs to 17 residues. CDR3 sequence: CASSPLPWTGGWETQYF. CDR3 DNA sequence: TGTGCCAGCTCACCCCTACCTTGGACAGGGGGCTGGGAGACCCAGTACTTC.

The rearrangement uses TRBV6-1 and TRBJ1-2; D is unclear. Per germline, CDR1 MNHNS and CDR2 SASEGT. V was clipped by 6 bases and J by 5 bases, with 7 bases between them. The CDR3 is 11 residues long. This chain's CDR3 is CASSQQYGYTF. For the CDR3, the DNA is TGTGCCAGCAGCCAACAGTATGGCTACACCTTC.

The chain is built from TRBV30 and TRBJ1-6; D is possibly TRBD1 (5 bases). The V end lost 2 bases, the J end lost 7 bases, and 12 bases lay between the germline ends. The germline V gene encodes CDR1 GTSNPN and CDR2 SVGIG (reference sequence). The CDR3 loop spans 14 amino acids. This chain's CDR3 is CAWSSGEGNSPLHF. For the CDR3, the DNA is TGTGCCTGGAGTTCGGGGGAAGGAAATTCACCCCTCCACTTT. Filled out from reference TRBV30 and TRBJ1-6, the complete variable domain reads SQTIHQWPATLVQPVGSPLSLECTVEGTSNPNLYWYRQAAGRGLQLLFYSVGIGQISSEVPQNLSASRPQDRQFILSSKKLLLSDSGFYLCAWSSGEGNSPLHFGNGTRLTVT.

The chain combines TRBV9 with TRBJ2-1, with a tentative D call TRBD2 (8 bases). CDR1 is SGDLS, CDR2 YYNGEE, per germline. The CDR3 runs to 16 residues. V lost 4 bases and J 3 bases, leaving 17 bases between the germline ends. CDR3 DNA: TGTGCCAGCAGCCGCGGGGGGACAGCCGGCTACAATGAGCAGTTCTTC. Its protein is CASSRGGTAGYNEQFF.

V usage is TRBV7-9 and J usage is TRBJ2-5; 7 nucleotides align to TRBD2. The CDR3 has 15 residues. The germline CDR1 and CDR2 sequences are SEHNR and FQNEAQ (reference sequence). With V trimmed by 3 bases and J by 5 bases, 9 bases remained unmatched. CDR3 region: CASSLRAGERETQYF. The CDR3 nucleotides are TGTGCCAGCAGCTTGCGGGCGGGAGAGCGGGAGACCCAGTACTTC.

This clone was counted once. CDR3: CASSLTSTGSFSPLHF. For the CDR3, the DNA is TGCGCCAGCAGCTTGACGTCGACAGGGTCGTTTTCACCCCTCCACTTT. This rearrangement joins TRBV5-1 to TRBJ1-6, with 7 nucleotides matching TRBD1. With V trimmed by 1 base and J by 9 bases, 10 bases remained unmatched. CDR1 SGHRS and CDR2 YFSETQ come from the germline V gene. This CDR3 is built from 16 residues.

The gene calls are TRBV10-3 and TRBJ2-2; possible D gene TRBD2, 5 bases. The V gene's germline CDR1 is ENHRY and CDR2 SYGVKD. This CDR3 spans 13 amino acids. V dropped 7 bases and J dropped 4 bases, with 10 bases sitting between them. In DNA form, the CDR3 reads TGTGCCATCACTGGCGGGCCCACCGGGGAGCTGTTTTTT. Its translation: CAITGGPTGELFF.

The genes are TRBV28 and TRBJ1-5; tentative D call: TRBD1 (5 bases). V lost 6 bases and J lost 2, with 14 bases in between. The germline CDR1 and CDR2 sequences are MDHEN and SYDVKM. CDR3 length: 15 amino acids. The CDR3 coding sequence is TGTGCCAGCAGGGGAGGACACCCGGGCAATCAGCCCCAGCATTTT. This codes for CASRGGHPGNQPQHF.